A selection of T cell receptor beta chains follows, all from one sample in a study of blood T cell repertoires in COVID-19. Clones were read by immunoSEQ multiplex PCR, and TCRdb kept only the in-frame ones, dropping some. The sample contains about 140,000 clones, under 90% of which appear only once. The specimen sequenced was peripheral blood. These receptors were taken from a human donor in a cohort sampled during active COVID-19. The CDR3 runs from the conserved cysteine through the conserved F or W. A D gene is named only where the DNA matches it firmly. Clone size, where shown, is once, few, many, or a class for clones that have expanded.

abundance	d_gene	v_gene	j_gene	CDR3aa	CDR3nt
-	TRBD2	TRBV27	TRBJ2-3	CASSLYPILAGSIDTQYF	TGTGCCAGCAGTTTATACCCTATCCTAGCGGGATCTATAGATACGCAGTATTTT
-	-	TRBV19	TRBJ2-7	CASSMDSGDNEQYF	TGTGCCAGTAGTATGGACTCAGGGGACAACGAGCAGTACTTC
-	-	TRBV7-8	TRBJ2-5	CASSPQQGAETQYF	TGTGCCAGCAGCCCCCAACAGGGAGCGGAGACCCAGTACTTC
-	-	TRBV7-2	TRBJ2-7	CASSLRRGYEQYF	TGTGCCAGCAGCTTACGTCGGGGCTACGAGCAGTACTTC
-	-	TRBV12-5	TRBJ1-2	CASGLGTPTNYGYTF	TGTGCTAGTGGTTTAGGGACACCGACTAACTATGGCTACACCTTC
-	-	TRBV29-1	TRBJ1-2	CSVEAGGYGYTF	TGCAGCGTTGAGGCGGGGGGCTATGGCTACACCTTC
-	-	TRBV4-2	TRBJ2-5	CASSQDWVVGETQYF	TGTGCCAGCAGCCAAGATTGGGTGGTCGGGGAGACCCAGTACTTC
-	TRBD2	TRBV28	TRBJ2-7	CASSLAGDLEQYF	TGTGCCAGCAGTCTAGCGGGAGACCTCGAGCAGTACTTC
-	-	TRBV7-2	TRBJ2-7	CASSSQSGSYEQYF	TGTGCCAGCAGCTCCCAGTCAGGCTCCTACGAGCAGTACTTC
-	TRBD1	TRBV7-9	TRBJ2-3	CASSRETGGLTDTQYF	TGTGCCAGCAGCCGGGAGACAGGGGGCTTAACAGATACGCAGTATTTT
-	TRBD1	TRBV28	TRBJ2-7	CASSPGGGQGPYEQYF	TGTGCCAGCAGCCCTGGGGGGGGACAGGGACCCTACGAGCAGTACTTC
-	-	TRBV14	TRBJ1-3	CASSQRSDGNTIYF	TGTGCCAGCAGCCAACGGAGTGATGGAAACACCATATATTTT
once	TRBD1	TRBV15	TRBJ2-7	CATSAGQGLAYEQYF	TGTGCCACCAGCGCGGGACAGGGGTTGGCCTACGAGCAGTACTTC
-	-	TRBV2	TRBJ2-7	CATQRSSGLEQYF	TGTGCCACTCAAAGGAGCTCGGGTCTCGAGCAGTACTTC
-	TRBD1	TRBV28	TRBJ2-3	CASSQTGLDTQYF	TGTGCCAGCAGTCAGACAGGGCTAGATACGCAGTATTTT
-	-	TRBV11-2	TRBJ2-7	CASSLGVTSYEQYF	TGTGCCAGCAGCTTAGGAGTAACTAGCTACGAGCAGTACTTC
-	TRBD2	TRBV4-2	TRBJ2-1	CASSQEDISGRPYNEQFF	TGTGCCAGCAGCCAAGAGGATATTAGCGGGCGTCCCTACAATGAGCAGTTCTTC
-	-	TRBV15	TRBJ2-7	CATSLPSIGGSVHEQYF	TGTGCCACCAGCCTTCCGAGTATTGGCGGGTCGGTCCACGAGCAGTACTTC
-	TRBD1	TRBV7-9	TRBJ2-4	CASQKQGQGTGIQYF	TGTGCCAGCCAGAAACAGGGGCAAGGAACGGGGATTCAGTACTTC
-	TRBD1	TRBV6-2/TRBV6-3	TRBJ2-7	CASSYTPGQGSYEQYF	TGTGCCAGCAGTTACACTCCGGGACAGGGCTCCTACGAGCAGTACTTC
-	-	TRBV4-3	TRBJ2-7	CASSQDAGFEQYF	TGCGCCAGCAGCCAAGATGCAGGGTTCGAGCAGTACTTC
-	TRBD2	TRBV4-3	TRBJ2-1	CASSQGLAGAYNEQFF	TGCGCCAGCAGCCAAGGACTAGCGGGAGCTTACAATGAGCAGTTCTTC
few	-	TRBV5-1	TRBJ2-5	CASSSSPRGQETQYF	TGCGCCAGCAGCTCCTCCCCTAGGGGTCAAGAGACCCAGTACTTC
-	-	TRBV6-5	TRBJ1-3	CASSPQGSGNTIYF	TGTGCCAGCAGTCCACAGGGTTCTGGAAACACCATATATTTT
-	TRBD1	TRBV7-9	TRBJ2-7	CASSSTGNPYEQYF	TGTGCCAGCAGCTCGACAGGGAATCCCTACGAGCAGTACTTC
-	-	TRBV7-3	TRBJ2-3	CASSLESTDTQYF	TGTGCCAGCAGCTTGGAGAGCACAGATACGCAGTATTTT
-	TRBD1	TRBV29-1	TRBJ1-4	CSVTALGQGFEKLFF	TGCAGCGTTACTGCCCTTGGACAGGGGTTTGAAAAACTGTTTTTT
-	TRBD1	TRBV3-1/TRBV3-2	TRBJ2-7	CASSQEDRPSYSYEQYF	TGTGCCAGCAGCCAAGAGGACAGGCCCTCTTACTCCTACGAGCAGTACTTC
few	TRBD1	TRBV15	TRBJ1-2	CATSRGLQGNYGYTF	TGTGCCACCAGCAGAGGTCTACAGGGGAACTATGGCTACACCTTC
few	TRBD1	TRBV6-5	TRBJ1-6	CASSYPRTGPNSPLHF	TGTGCCAGCAGTTACCCCCGGACAGGGCCTAATTCACCCCTCCACTTT
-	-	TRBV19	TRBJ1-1	CASTQNTEAFF	TGTGCCAGTACCCAAAACACTGAAGCTTTCTTT
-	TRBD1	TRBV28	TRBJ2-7	CASSLGGDRGLSYEQYF	TGTGCCAGCAGTTTAGGCGGGGACAGGGGGCTCTCCTACGAGCAGTACTTC
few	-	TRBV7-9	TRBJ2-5	CASNGQIQETQYF	TGTGCCAGCAACGGACAGATCCAAGAGACCCAGTACTTC
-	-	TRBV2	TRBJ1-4	CASSDGATNEKLFF	TGTGCCAGCAGTGATGGGGCGACTAATGAAAAACTGTTTTTT
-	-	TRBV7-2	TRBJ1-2	CASSQGRSTSTWGYTF	TGTGCCAGCTCCCAGGGCCGCTCCACATCTACTTGGGGCTACACCTTC
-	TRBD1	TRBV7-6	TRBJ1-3	CASSSPVVARQGAENTIYF	TGTGCCAGCAGCTCCCCTGTGGTCGCTAGACAGGGGGCAGAAAACACCATATATTTT
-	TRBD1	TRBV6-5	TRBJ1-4	CASARQGFEKLFF	TGTGCCAGCGCTAGACAGGGGTTTGAAAAACTGTTTTTT
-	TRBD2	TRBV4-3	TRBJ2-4	CASSQMLERERAIQYF	TGCGCCAGCAGCCAGATGCTTGAGCGGGAGAGGGCCATTCAGTACTTC
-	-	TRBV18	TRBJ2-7	CASSASAYEQYF	TGTGCCAGCTCAGCATCAGCCTACGAGCAGTACTTC
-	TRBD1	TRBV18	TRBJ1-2	CASSTTGTGEYGYTF	TGTGCCAGCTCAACGACCGGGACAGGAGAATATGGCTACACCTTC